This TCR beta chain was captured in a study of blood T cell repertoires in COVID-19. Study as a whole: PBMCs, B-cell-depleted T cells, or T cells were the source of the cDNA or gDNA that made up the material.

V shed 4 bases, J shed 5 bases, and the junction held 10 bases outside the gene matches. Germline values: CDR1 SGDLS, CDR2 YYNGEE. The CDR3 runs 16 residues. The repertoire was sequenced with immunoSEQ multiplex PCR; TCRdb's copy has only in-frame clones and lacks some. The data contain 150,000 to 250,000 clones, roughly 92% of them singletons. The chain links TRBV9 to TRBJ2-3; 10 bases align to TRBD2. This clonotype originated in a man aged 25-45 years with COVID-19, enrolled during active disease. Sequencing used peripheral blood. The CDR3 DNA reads TGTGCCAGCAGCCCAGAAGTACTAGCGGGGAAAGATACGCAGTATTTT. This codes for CASSPEVLAGKDTQYF.